This entry describes one T cell receptor beta chain. The data stem from a study of cytomegalovirus exposure and HLA in healthy donors. The CDR3 is made up of 12 amino acids. Trimming pared 3 bases from V and 11 bases from J, leaving 14 bases between. CDR1 is SGHRS, CDR2 YFSETQ, per germline. PCR used 60 Vbeta primers and 13 Jbeta primers. Original handling: Later reanalysis found 60 million to 90 million unique TCR beta chains, approximately 11 million of them shared. Data came from immunoSEQ multiplex PCR; TCRdb stores just in-frame clones and leaves some out. V and J calls and clone size are given by that table; D and trimming were obtained from the DNA. The sample records about 190,000 clones, approximately 80% being singletons.

The chain is built from TRBV5-1 and TRBJ2-5; D possibly corresponds to TRBD2 (5 bases). This TCR came from a woman aged 25-40 years in good health and CMV-seronegative. The specimen sequenced was PBMCs. The CDR3 DNA reads as TGCGCCAGCAGCTCCCGACGTGGGGAGCAGTACTTC. It codes for CASSSRRGEQYF.